This T cell receptor beta chain came from a study of T cells in Graves' hyperthyroidism and ophthalmopathy. In this sample, this clonotype turned up many times. What it recognizes is unknown. Trimming stripped 4 bases from V and 4 bases from J, with 10 bases between. Per germline, CDR1 SGHTA and CDR2 FQGNSA. The CDR3 length is 13 residues. Study results and limitations: Most expanded thyroid clonotypes above 0.001 also appeared in blood.

Template material for amplifying TCR beta CDR3 regions consisted of RNA transcripts. HTBI primers were the set used in a first-round RT-PCR of the TCR CDR3. MiXCR, run by TCRdb on the multiplex PCR reads, gives a single entry per CDR3 protein. This table holds approximately 600,000 distinct CDR3 sequences, 14% found once. The chain combines TRBV7-2 with TRBJ1-2, with D unresolved. Sequenced material: blood. The sequence was collected from a woman between 25 and 40 years old with Graves' hyperthyroidism that later progressed to Graves' ophthalmopathy. The CDR3 bases are TGTGCCAGCAGCTCCTGGACGGTCTATGGCTACACCTTC. This encodes CASSSWTVYGYTF. The full variable domain, its missing parts supplied by reference TRBV7-2 and TRBJ1-2, is GAGVSQSPSNKVTEKGKDVELRCDPISGHTALYWYRQSLGQGLEFLIYFQGNSAPDKSGLPSDRFSAERTGGSVSTLTIQRTQQEDSAVYLCASSSWTVYGYTFGSGTRLTVV.